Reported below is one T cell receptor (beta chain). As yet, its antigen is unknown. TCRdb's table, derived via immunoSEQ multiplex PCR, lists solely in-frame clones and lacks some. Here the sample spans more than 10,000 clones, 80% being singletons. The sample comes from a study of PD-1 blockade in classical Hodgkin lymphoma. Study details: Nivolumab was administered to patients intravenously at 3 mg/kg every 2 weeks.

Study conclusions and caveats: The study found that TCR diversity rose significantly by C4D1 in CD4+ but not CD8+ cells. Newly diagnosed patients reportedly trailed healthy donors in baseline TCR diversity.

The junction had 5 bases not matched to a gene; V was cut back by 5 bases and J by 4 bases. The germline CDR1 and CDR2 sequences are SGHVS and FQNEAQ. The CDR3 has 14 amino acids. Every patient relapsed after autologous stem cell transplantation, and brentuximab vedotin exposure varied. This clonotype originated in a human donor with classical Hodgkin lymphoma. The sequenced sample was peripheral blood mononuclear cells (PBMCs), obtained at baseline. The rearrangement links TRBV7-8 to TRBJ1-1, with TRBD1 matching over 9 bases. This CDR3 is CASSADRGGTEAFF. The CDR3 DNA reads TGTGCCAGCAGCGCGGACAGGGGTGGCACTGAAGCTTTCTTT. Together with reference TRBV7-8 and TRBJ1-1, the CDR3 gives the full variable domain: GAGVSQSPRYKVAKRGQDVALRCDPISGHVSLFWYQQALGQGPEFLTYFQNEAQLDKSGLPSDRFFAERPEGSVSTLKIQRTQQEDSAVYLCASSADRGGTEAFFGQGTRLTVV.